The clone carrying this T cell receptor (beta chain) was seen a few times. Its target is unknown. 5'RACE primed from the constant segment yielded TCR alpha and TCR beta cDNA libraries bearing sample barcodes and UMIs. TCRdb fed the 5' RACE reads into MiXCR, producing one record per CDR3 protein. The sample holds around 530,000 distinct CDR3 sequences, less than 25% seen once. The sample belongs to a study of T-cell memory formation after mild COVID-19. Study summary: There were largely donor-specific TCR clusters.

The CDR3 runs to 13 residues. In germline, CDR1 is GTSNPN, CDR2 SVGIG (reference sequence). V dropped 5 bases and J dropped 5; count of bases not matched to a gene: 5. Points from the study as a whole: Clones that contracted from day 15 to 85 were balanced CD4/CD8, while later expanders leaned CD4+.

The source is an adult woman who had mild COVID-19 (a few samples of this study predate the infection). Cell type and time point are not known. The V and J genes are TRBV30 and TRBJ2-5; 10 bases line up with TRBD1. Material: PBMCs or a T cell subset sorted from them (not recorded which). CDR3 protein: CAWAGTGVETQYF. CDR3 coding DNA: TGTGCCTGGGCCGGGACAGGGGTGGAGACCCAGTACTTC.